Shown below are 24 T cell receptor beta chains from a single sample sequenced in a study of Ad26.COV2.S vaccination and SARS-CoV-2 variants. Treatment: around 19 received Ad26.COV2.S at low or high dose, single or two shots; roughly five received placebo; per-sample allocation not given. The investigators took samples on day 63 after the first vaccine or placebo injection. TCRdb keeps only in-frame clones here, not all; method: immunoSEQ multiplex PCR. Of around 370,000 clones listed, roughly 85% are singletons. Here the sequenced sample was peripheral blood, taken in a trial of Ad26.COV2.S vaccine versus placebo. These receptors were obtained from a person between 18 and 65 years old who received the Ad26.COV2.S COVID-19 vaccine or a placebo.

There are a few counts of this clone. J is TRBJ2-2 and V is TRBV2; D not resolved. CDR3 length: 14 residues. Germline V gene sequence: CDR1 SNHLY, CDR2 FYNNEI. Trimming took off 3 bases at V and 4 bases at J, with 9 bases between the two ends. CDR3 in DNA: TGTGCCAGCAGTGATAGGTGGGGCACCGGGGAGCTGTTTTTT. Protein sequence: CASSDRWGTGELFF.

The gene calls are TRBV27 and TRBJ2-3; unclear D gene. Per the germline V gene, CDR1 is MNHEY and CDR2 is SMNVEV (reference sequence). This CDR3 has 12 amino acids. The ends were cut back, 3 bases at V and 4 bases at J, with 5 bases in the middle. CDR3 protein: CASSLPADTQYF. Here the CDR3 DNA reads TGTGCCAGCAGTTTGCCTGCAGATACGCAGTATTTT.

The DNA for the CDR3 is TGTGCCAGTAGGTCCCCGCCGGGCTATGGCTACACCTTC. Protein: CASRSPPGYGYTF. The V and J genes are TRBV19 and TRBJ1-2; D is unclear. The CDR3 is 13 residues long. Trimming shortened V by 6 bases and J by 4 bases, and 12 bases separated the two germline ends. Germline V gives CDR1 LNHDA, CDR2 SQIVND (reference sequence).

This sequence joins TRBV6-2 or TRBV6-3 and TRBJ1-2; a weak D match, TRBD1 (6 bases). There are 12 residues in the CDR3. In germline, CDR1 is MNHEY, CDR2 SVGEGT. V was pared by 4 bases and J by 7 bases, with 10 bases between. The CDR3, as DNA: TGTGCCAGCAGTTTCTCAGGGGCTGGCTACACCTTC. Translating gives CASSFSGAGYTF.

The chain recombines TRBV27 with TRBJ2-7, with 8 bases lining up with TRBD2. The CDR3 is made up of 13 amino acids. Germline V CDR1 and CDR2: MNHEY, SMNVEV (reference sequence). V dropped 4 bases and J dropped 6; count of bases not matched to a gene: 5. As DNA, the CDR3 is TGTGCCAGCAGTTCCACGGGAGGGCCCGAGCAGTACTTC. Protein: CASSSTGGPEQYF.

The genes are TRBV25-1 and TRBJ2-3; a weak D match, TRBD1 (7 bases). The V end lost 8 bases, the J end lost 4 bases, and 13 bases lay between the germline ends. CDR1 MGHDK and CDR2 SYGVNS come from the germline V gene. This CDR3 spans 13 amino acids. The CDR3 here is CASGQGGPDTQYF. As DNA, the CDR3 is TGTGCCAGCGGGCAGGGGGGCCCAGATACGCAGTATTTT.

The CDR3: CASRYRGSYEQYF. DNA of the CDR3: TGTGCCAGCAGATACAGGGGATCCTACGAGCAGTACTTC. The V and J genes are TRBV12-3 or TRBV12-4 and TRBJ2-7; 7 bases line up with TRBD1. This CDR3 contains 13 residues. V lost 6 bases and J lost 1; bases outside the gene matches: 3.

The chain has TRBV5-5 and TRBJ2-5; 7 positions match TRBD2. The CDR3 totals 14 residues. The J segment lost 2 bases and the V segment lost 4 bases, leaving 5 bases of the junction unmatched. Germline V gene data show CDR1 as SGHKS and CDR2 as YYEKEE (reference sequence). The CDR3, as DNA: TGTGCCAGCAGCCTCGCCGGGAGGCAAGAGACCCAGTACTTC. Translating gives CASSLAGRQETQYF.

V is TRBV30 and J is TRBJ1-4; a weak D match, TRBD1 (5 bases). Trimming pared 1 base from V and 3 bases from J, leaving 9 bases between. CDR3 length: 14 amino acids. CDR1 is GTSNPN, CDR2 SVGIG, per germline (reference sequence). The CDR3 spells CAWSAGTANEKLFF. The CDR3, as DNA: TGTGCCTGGAGTGCGGGGACGGCTAATGAAAAACTGTTTTTT.

The chain joins TRBV2 to TRBJ1-2; TRBD1 aligns across 7 bases. CDR3 size: 15 residues. After removal of 0 bases from V and 7 bases from J, the junction contained 8 bases not matched to a gene. Germline loops: CDR1 SNHLY, CDR2 FYNNEI. In DNA form, the CDR3 reads TGTGCCAGCAGTGAAGCGCTGAGGGGGCTGGGTGGCTACACCTTC. Amino acids: CASSEALRGLGGYTF.

This chain uses TRBV4-3 with TRBJ2-7; 11 bases are shared with TRBD2. Germline trimming cut 3 bases from V and 7 bases from J; bases unmatched to any gene: 8. Germline V gene data show CDR1 as LGHNA and CDR2 as YSLEER. The CDR3 has 15 amino acids. This CDR3 is CASSQELAGGGEQYF. CDR3 coding DNA: TGCGCCAGCAGCCAGGAGCTAGCGGGAGGTGGTGAGCAGTACTTC.

The J gene is TRBJ1-1, the V gene TRBV10-3; 10 bases map to TRBD1. The germline gives CDR1 ENHRY, CDR2 SYGVKD. The CDR3 has 13 residues. J was trimmed by 4 bases and V by 4 bases; bases with no gene match: 0. The CDR3 spells CAISGTGGTEAFF. CDR3 nucleotide sequence: TGTGCCATCAGTGGGACAGGGGGCACTGAAGCTTTCTTT.

The rearrangement joins TRBV5-6 to TRBJ2-1; TRBD1 might be the D (5 bases). This CDR3 region has 12 residues. Germline CDR1 and CDR2: SGHDT and YYEEEE. The V end lost 4 bases, the J end lost 14 bases, and 16 bases lay between the germline ends. The CDR3 region has the DNA TGTGCCAGCAGCCCCGGACACTGGTTGGAGTTCTTC. Protein product: CASSPGHWLEFF.

This rearrangement joins TRBV6-5 to TRBJ1-3, with 10 bases fitting TRBD1. CDR3 length: 15 residues. Per germline, CDR1 MNHEY and CDR2 SVGAGI. J lost 7 bases, V lost 5 bases, and 8 bases had no gene match. CDR3 DNA sequence: TGTGCCAGCAGTCCCGACAGGGGGCGACGGAACACCATATATTTT. This sequence encodes CASSPDRGRRNTIYF.

V is TRBV6-2 or TRBV6-3 and J is TRBJ2-7; TRBD1 is a possible D gene (5 bases). Germline CDR1 and CDR2: MNHEY and SVGEGT. Trimming took 2 bases from V and 2 from J, leaving 10 bases between them. The CDR3 is made up of 14 amino acids. As DNA, the CDR3 is TGTGCCAGCAGTTACAGACAGCCCACCTACGAGCAGTACTTC. Translation gives CASSYRQPTYEQYF.

The chain recombines TRBV9 with TRBJ2-5; D is undetermined. V was shortened by 1 base and J by 2 bases, with 12 bases between the two germline ends. The CDR3 is 15 amino acids. Germline CDR1 reads SGDLS; CDR2 reads YYNGEE. The CDR3, as DNA: TGTGCCAGCAGCGTAAGGGCATCCCAGCAAGAGACCCAGTACTTC. Amino acid sequence: CASSVRASQQETQYF.

This sequence joins TRBV5-1 and TRBJ1-4; D might be TRBD1 (5 bases). The germline V gene has CDR1 SGHRS and CDR2 YFSETQ. V lost 6 bases, J lost 3 bases, and 15 bases lay in between. CDR3 length: 15 amino acids. The CDR3 here is CASKGGVGANEKLFF. CDR3 sequence (DNA): TGCGCCAGCAAGGGAGGGGTCGGGGCTAATGAAAAACTGTTTTTT. Using reference TRBV5-1 and TRBJ1-4 for the parts outside the CDR3, the full variable domain is KAGVTQTPRYLIKTRGQQVTLSCSPISGHRSVSWYQQTPGQGLQFLFEYFSETQRNKGNFPGRFSGRQFSNSRSEMNVSTLELGDSALYLCASKGGVGANEKLFFGSGTQLSVL.

The rearrangement uses TRBV4-3 and TRBJ1-5, with TRBD1 matching over 7 bases. V gave up 4 bases and J gave up 5 bases; unmatched junction bases: 8. This CDR3 is 15 amino acids long. From germline, CDR1 is LGHNA and CDR2 YSLEER. CDR3 DNA: TGCGCCAGCAGCCGAAACAGGGGTCGGGATCAGCCCCAGCATTTT. Translation gives CASSRNRGRDQPQHF.

This chain uses TRBV18 with TRBJ1-6, with 7 bases matching TRBD1. The CDR3 length is 15 residues. CDR1 is KGHSH and CDR2 is LQKENI in the germline V gene. Trimming at V came to 2 bases and at J to 5 bases, leaving 3 bases not matched to a gene. Written as DNA, the CDR3 is TGTGCCAGCTCACCAGGGGACAGTAATAATTCACCCCTCCACTTT. It translates to CASSPGDSNNSPLHF.

The V and J genes are TRBV4-3 and TRBJ1-1; D call uncertain. The V gene lost 0 bases and the J gene lost 2 bases, with 13 bases spanning the gap. The CDR3 runs to 16 residues. The germline V gene encodes CDR1 LGHNA and CDR2 YSLEER. CDR3: CASSQDYVLGNTEAFF. In nucleotides, the CDR3 is TGCGCCAGCAGCCAAGATTACGTCCTTGGTAACACTGAAGCTTTCTTT.

To note about this clone: One junction end does not reproduce the germline sequence, and a read error may be involved. The chain has TRBV7-2 and TRBJ2-1; 10 bases align to TRBD1. From germline, CDR1 is SGHTA and CDR2 FQGNSA. This CDR3 spans 15 amino acids. CDR3 nucleotide sequence: TGTGCCAGCACCTTACGGGACAGGGGAGGGAATGAGCAGTTCTTC. Translating it yields CASTLRDRGGNEQFF.

The CDR3 region has the DNA TGTGCCAGCAGCTTATCCGACTCTGGAAACACCATATATTTT. Amino acid sequence: CASSLSDSGNTIYF. The rearrangement joins TRBV7-8 to TRBJ1-3; D is uncertain. Per germline, CDR1 SGHVS and CDR2 FQNEAQ. The CDR3 has 14 residues. V shed 2 bases and J shed 0 bases, with 5 bases lying between them. The full variable domain, with the rest looked up from reference TRBV7-8 and TRBJ1-3, is GAGVSQSPRYKVAKRGQDVALRCDPISGHVSLFWYQQALGQGPEFLTYFQNEAQLDKSGLPSDRFFAERPEGSVSTLKIQRTQQEDSAVYLCASSLSDSGNTIYFGEGSWLTVV.

This chain joins TRBV14 and TRBJ1-5; weak D call: TRBD1 (5 bases). This CDR3 is built from 21 residues. Per the germline V gene, CDR1 is SGHDN and CDR2 is FVKESK. The V end lost 4 bases, the J end lost 0 bases, and 28 bases lay between the germline ends. The CDR3 sequence: CASSPGHGARPFKNSNQPQHF. DNA of the CDR3: TGTGCCAGCAGCCCTGGACACGGAGCGAGACCTTTTAAAAATAGCAATCAGCCCCAGCATTTT.

The chain links TRBV5-5 to TRBJ2-5, with TRBD2 matching 7 bases. Germline V gene data show CDR1 as SGHKS and CDR2 as YYEKEE (reference sequence). The CDR3 runs to 13 residues. V lost 4 bases and J lost 5; bases outside the gene matches: 5. The CDR3 DNA reads TGTGCCAGCAGCCCCTGGGGGGGGGAGACCCAGTACTTC. Translating it yields CASSPWGGETQYF.